This TCR beta chain is from a study of sequential checkpoint blockade in melanoma. Study information: Arm A got nivolumab then ipilimumab; arm B the reverse, 1:1. Study observations and caveats: Response in arm A was associated with pretreatment TIL clonality. Rising tumor T-cell fraction and clonality meant about 30 times likelier benefit.

Indicated treatment: randomized to nivolumab then ipilimumab (arm A) or the reverse (arm B). DNA-damaging chemotherapy had not been given to any patient beforehand. The repertoire was sequenced with immunoSEQ multiplex PCR; TCRdb's copy has only in-frame clones and lacks some. Among some 40,000 clones listed, roughly 32% were seen once. The CDR3 spans 13 residues. V lost 5 bases and J lost 0, with 9 bases in between. Germline CDR1 is GTSNPN and CDR2 is SVGIG (reference sequence). Remarks on this clone: Its target is not known.

This TCR came from a human donor with melanoma. The source material was tumor tissue (inferred from file names), sampled from a patient given nivolumab and ipilimumab in sequence. The rearrangement links TRBV30 to TRBJ2-3; D is unresolved. The CDR3 DNA reads as TGTGCCTGGCTACCTACTAGCACAGATACGCAGTATTTT. Translation: CAWLPTSTDTQYF.